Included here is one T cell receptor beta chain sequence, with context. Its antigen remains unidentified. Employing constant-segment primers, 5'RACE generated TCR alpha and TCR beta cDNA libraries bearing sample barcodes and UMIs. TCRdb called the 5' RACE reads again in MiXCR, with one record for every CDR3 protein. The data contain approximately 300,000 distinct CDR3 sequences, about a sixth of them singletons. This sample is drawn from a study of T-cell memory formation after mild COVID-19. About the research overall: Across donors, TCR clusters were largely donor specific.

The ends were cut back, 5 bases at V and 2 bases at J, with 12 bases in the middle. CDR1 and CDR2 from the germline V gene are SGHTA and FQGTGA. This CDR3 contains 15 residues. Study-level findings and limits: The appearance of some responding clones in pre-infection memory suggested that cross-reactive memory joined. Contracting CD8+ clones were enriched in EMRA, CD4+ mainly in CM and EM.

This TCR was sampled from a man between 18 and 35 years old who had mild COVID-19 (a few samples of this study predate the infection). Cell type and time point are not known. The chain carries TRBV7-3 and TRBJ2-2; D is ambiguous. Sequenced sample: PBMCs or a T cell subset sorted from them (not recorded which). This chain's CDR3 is CASSEWTDNTGELFF. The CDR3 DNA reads TGTGCCAGCAGCGAGTGGACGGATAACACCGGGGAGCTGTTTTTT.